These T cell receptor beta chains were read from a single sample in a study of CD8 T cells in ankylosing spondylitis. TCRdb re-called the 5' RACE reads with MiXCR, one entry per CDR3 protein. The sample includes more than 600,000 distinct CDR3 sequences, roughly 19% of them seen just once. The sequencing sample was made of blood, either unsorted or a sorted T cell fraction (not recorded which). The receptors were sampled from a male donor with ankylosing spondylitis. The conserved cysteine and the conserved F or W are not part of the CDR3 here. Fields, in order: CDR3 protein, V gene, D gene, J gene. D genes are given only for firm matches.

CDR3 protein: ASSQDMENIEKLF; V gene: TRBV3-1; D gene: -; J gene: TRBJ1-4
CDR3 protein: ASSYAGGRGYT; V gene: TRBV6-5; D gene: -; J gene: TRBJ1-2
CDR3 protein: ASSPRRLAVHEQF; V gene: TRBV18; D gene: TRBD2; J gene: TRBJ2-1
CDR3 protein: ASSLGPRGEQY; V gene: TRBV11-1; D gene: -; J gene: TRBJ2-7
CDR3 protein: ASSLYQREVQY; V gene: TRBV7-3; D gene: TRBD2; J gene: TRBJ2-5
CDR3 protein: ASSPGLAAETQY; V gene: TRBV28; D gene: TRBD2; J gene: TRBJ2-5
CDR3 protein: ASSLTRQDSYEQY; V gene: TRBV4-3; D gene: -; J gene: TRBJ2-7
CDR3 protein: ASSIQGAGTEAF; V gene: TRBV12-3/TRBV12-4; D gene: TRBD1; J gene: TRBJ1-1
CDR3 protein: ASGPWDPRTDTQY; V gene: TRBV5-5; D gene: -; J gene: TRBJ2-3
CDR3 protein: ASSPKAKRATGELF; V gene: TRBV3-1; D gene: -; J gene: TRBJ2-2
CDR3 protein: SASPGQGPGIAEAF; V gene: TRBV20-1; D gene: TRBD1; J gene: TRBJ1-1
CDR3 protein: ASSPARDPYGYT; V gene: TRBV18; D gene: -; J gene: TRBJ1-2
CDR3 protein: SASLTQEQY; V gene: TRBV20-1; D gene: -; J gene: TRBJ2-7
CDR3 protein: ASSPTGTSGRARY; V gene: TRBV7-2; D gene: TRBD2; J gene: TRBJ2-4
CDR3 protein: ASSLVAGVNTDTQY; V gene: TRBV7-2; D gene: TRBD2; J gene: TRBJ2-3
CDR3 protein: ASSLSGHNNTEAF; V gene: TRBV12-3/TRBV12-4; D gene: -; J gene: TRBJ1-1
CDR3 protein: ASSHSSYEQY; V gene: TRBV4-1; D gene: -; J gene: TRBJ2-7
CDR3 protein: SARATSTDTQY; V gene: TRBV20-1; D gene: -; J gene: TRBJ2-3
CDR3 protein: SASVRPGANVLT; V gene: TRBV20-1; D gene: -; J gene: TRBJ2-6
CDR3 protein: ASSLLAGEKGGDTQY; V gene: TRBV27; D gene: TRBD2; J gene: TRBJ2-3
CDR3 protein: ASSPPGGRVYEQY; V gene: TRBV28; D gene: TRBD2; J gene: TRBJ2-7
CDR3 protein: ASSSTRLAGNNEQF; V gene: TRBV28; D gene: TRBD2; J gene: TRBJ2-1
CDR3 protein: ASGFLAGGYTGELF; V gene: TRBV12-5; D gene: -; J gene: TRBJ2-2
CDR3 protein: ASSSSGLASSYNEQF; V gene: TRBV27; D gene: TRBD2; J gene: TRBJ2-1
CDR3 protein: ASSPLESTDTQY; V gene: TRBV5-1; D gene: -; J gene: TRBJ2-3
CDR3 protein: ASSQQQGYGYT; V gene: TRBV3-1; D gene: TRBD1; J gene: TRBJ1-2
CDR3 protein: SVHRGFPLNTEAF; V gene: TRBV29-1; D gene: TRBD1; J gene: TRBJ1-1
CDR3 protein: ASSSPLGYEQY; V gene: TRBV28; D gene: -; J gene: TRBJ2-7
CDR3 protein: ASSLSPTGINTEAF; V gene: TRBV7-8; D gene: TRBD1; J gene: TRBJ1-1